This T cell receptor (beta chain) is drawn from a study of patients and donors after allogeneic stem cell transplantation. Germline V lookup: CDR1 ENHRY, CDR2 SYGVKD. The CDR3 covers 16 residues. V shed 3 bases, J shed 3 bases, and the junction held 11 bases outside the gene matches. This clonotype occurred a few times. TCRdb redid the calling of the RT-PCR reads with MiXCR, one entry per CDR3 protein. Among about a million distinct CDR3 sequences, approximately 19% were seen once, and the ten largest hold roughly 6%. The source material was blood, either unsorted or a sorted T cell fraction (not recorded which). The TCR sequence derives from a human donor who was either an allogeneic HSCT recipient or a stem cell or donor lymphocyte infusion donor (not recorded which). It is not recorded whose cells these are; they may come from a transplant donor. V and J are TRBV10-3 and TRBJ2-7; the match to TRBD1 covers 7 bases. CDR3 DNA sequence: TGTGCCATCAGTGACCAGCCCGGGGACAGTAGCTACGAGCAGTACTTC. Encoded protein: CAISDQPGDSSYEQYF.